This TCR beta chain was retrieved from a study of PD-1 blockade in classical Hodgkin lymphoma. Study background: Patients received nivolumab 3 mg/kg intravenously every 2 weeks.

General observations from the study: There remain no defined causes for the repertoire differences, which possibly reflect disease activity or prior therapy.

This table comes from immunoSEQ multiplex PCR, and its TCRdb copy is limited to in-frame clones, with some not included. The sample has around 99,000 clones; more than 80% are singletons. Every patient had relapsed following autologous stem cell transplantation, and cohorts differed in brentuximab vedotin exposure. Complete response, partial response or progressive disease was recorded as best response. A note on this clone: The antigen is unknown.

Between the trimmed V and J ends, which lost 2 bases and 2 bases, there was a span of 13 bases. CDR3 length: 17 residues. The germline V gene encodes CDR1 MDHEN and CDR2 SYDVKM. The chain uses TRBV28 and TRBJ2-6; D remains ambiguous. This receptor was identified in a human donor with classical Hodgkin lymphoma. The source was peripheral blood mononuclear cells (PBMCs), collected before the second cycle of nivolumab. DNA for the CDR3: TGTGCCAGCAGTTTAGTCTTGGGTCCAACTGGGGCCAACGTCCTGACTTTC. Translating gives CASSLVLGPTGANVLTF.